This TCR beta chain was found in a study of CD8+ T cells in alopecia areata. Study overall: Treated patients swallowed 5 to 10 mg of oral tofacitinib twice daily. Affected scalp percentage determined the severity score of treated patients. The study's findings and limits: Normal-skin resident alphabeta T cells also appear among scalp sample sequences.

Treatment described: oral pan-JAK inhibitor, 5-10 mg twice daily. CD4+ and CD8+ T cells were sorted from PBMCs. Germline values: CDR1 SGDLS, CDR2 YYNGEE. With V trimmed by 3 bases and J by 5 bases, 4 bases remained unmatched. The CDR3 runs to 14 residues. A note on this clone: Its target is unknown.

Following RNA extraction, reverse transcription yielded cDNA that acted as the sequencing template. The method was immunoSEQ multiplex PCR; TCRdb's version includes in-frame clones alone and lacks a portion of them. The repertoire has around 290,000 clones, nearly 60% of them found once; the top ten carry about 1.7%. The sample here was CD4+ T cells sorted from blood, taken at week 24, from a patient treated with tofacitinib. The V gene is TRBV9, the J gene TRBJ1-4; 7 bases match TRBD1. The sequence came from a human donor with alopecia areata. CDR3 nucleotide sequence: TGTGCCAGCAGCGCCACGACAGGGAATGAAAAACTGTTTTTT. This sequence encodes CASSATTGNEKLFF.